Reported below is one T cell receptor (beta chain). Its specificity is unknown. The data originate from a study of shared clonotypes between healthy human individuals. General study results and limits: Of the naive CD4 clonotypes, about 5.4% were shared across several donors.

Method: immunoSEQ multiplex PCR; TCRdb's copy keeps in-frame clones and lacks some. This sample carries about 1,900,000 clones, less than 95% of them seen once, and the ten largest clones take less than 1.5%. Only CD45RO-negative cells positively selected for CCR7 counted as naive CD8 cells, so terminally differentiated effector memory CD45RA+ cells were excluded. Adult Caucasians living in Nashville, Tennessee made up all of the donors. Germline loops: CDR1 MDHEN, CDR2 SYDVKM. The CDR3 length is 15 residues. V dropped 7 bases and J dropped 0 bases, with 12 bases sitting between them. The sequenced sample was naive CD8+ T cells sorted from blood. J is TRBJ1-4 and V is TRBV28; no clear D. This TCR was sampled from a young man in good health. In DNA form, the CDR3 reads TGTGCCAGCACGTGGGGAGGGTCAACTAATGAAAAACTGTTTTTT. It yields the protein CASTWGGSTNEKLFF. Full variable domain (outside the CDR3, taken from reference TRBV28 and TRBJ1-4): DVKVTQSSRYLVKRTGEKVFLECVQDMDHENMFWYRQDPGLGLRLIYFSYDVKMKEKGDIPEGYSVSREKKERFSLILESASTNQTSMYLCASTWGGSTNEKLFFGSGTQLSVL.